Presented here are 13 T cell receptor beta chains from one specimen sequenced in a study of T cells after yellow fever vaccination. TCRdb reprocessed the 5' RACE reads with MiXCR, giving one entry per CDR3 protein. The sample records some 550,000 distinct CDR3 sequences, about 19% being singletons. The material sequenced was PBMCs, taken 15 days after the yellow fever booster vaccination. The receptors were sampled from a man aged 30 to 39 who received the YFV17D yellow fever vaccine.

J is TRBJ2-3 and V is TRBV7-2; perhaps TRBD2 as D (5 bases). The V end lost 0 bases, the J end lost 6 bases, and 13 bases lay between the germline ends. CDR3 length equals 15 residues. CDR1 and CDR2 (germline): SGHTA, FQGNSA. This CDR3 is CASSLAGATWDTQYF. The DNA for the CDR3 is TGTGCCAGCAGCTTAGCGGGAGCCACCTGGGATACGCAGTATTTT.

The chain combines TRBV20-1 with TRBJ2-1; D might be TRBD2 (6 bases). This CDR3 contains 19 residues. CDR1 is DFQATT and CDR2 is SNEGSKA in the germline V gene (reference sequence). Trimming removed 1 base at V and 0 bases at J, with 22 bases between. The CDR3 loop is CSARVAGLRVISSYNEQFF. The CDR3 nucleotides are TGCAGTGCTAGAGTTGCGGGACTCCGAGTCATTAGCTCCTACAATGAGCAGTTCTTC.

This chain links TRBV7-8 with TRBJ1-5; D call uncertain. The V end was cut by 6 bases, the J end by 5 bases, with 14 bases between. In germline, CDR1 is SGHVS, CDR2 FQNEAQ. CDR3 length: 14 amino acids. The CDR3: CASSLLGDYQPQHF. As DNA, the CDR3 is TGTGCCAGCAGTCTACTAGGAGATTATCAGCCCCAGCATTTT. Full variable domain (remainder filled in from reference TRBV7-8 and TRBJ1-5): GAGVSQSPRYKVAKRGQDVALRCDPISGHVSLFWYQQALGQGPEFLTYFQNEAQLDKSGLPSDRFFAERPEGSVSTLKIQRTQQEDSAVYLCASSLLGDYQPQHFGDGTRLSIL.

The J gene is TRBJ2-7, the V gene TRBV18, with 7 bases identical to TRBD1. V was pared by 5 bases and J by 3 bases, with 7 bases of the junction left unmatched. This CDR3 contains 14 residues. Germline V lookup: CDR1 KGHSH, CDR2 LQKENI. The CDR3 sequence: CASSSPGQNYEQYF. CDR3 nucleotides: TGTGCCAGCTCATCCCCGGGACAGAACTACGAGCAGTACTTC.

The V call is TRBV5-1, the J call TRBJ2-7; D possibly corresponds to TRBD1 (6 bases). The CDR3 consists of 15 residues. V was clipped by 5 bases and J by 0 bases, with 15 bases between them. Per germline, CDR1 SGHRS and CDR2 YFSETQ. CDR3 DNA sequence: TGCGCCAGCAGTTCCGGGACACAGAGCTCCTACGAGCAGTACTTC. Residues: CASSSGTQSSYEQYF. The full variable domain, rest sourced from reference TRBV5-1 and TRBJ2-7, is KAGVTQTPRYLIKTRGQQVTLSCSPISGHRSVSWYQQTPGQGLQFLFEYFSETQRNKGNFPGRFSGRQFSNSRSEMNVSTLELGDSALYLCASSSGTQSSYEQYFGPGTRLTVT.

The gene calls are TRBV25-1 and TRBJ1-1; D ambiguous. CDR1 and CDR2 from the germline V gene are MGHDK and SYGVNS. V was trimmed by 5 bases and J by 0 bases, leaving 13 bases between them. CDR3 length equals 15 residues. CDR3 protein: CASSTLGAVNTEAFF. The CDR3 region has the DNA TGTGCCAGCAGTACTTTAGGAGCGGTGAACACTGAAGCTTTCTTT. Based on the CDR3 plus reference TRBV25-1 and TRBJ1-1, the full variable domain is EADIYQTPRYLVIGTGKKITLECSQTMGHDKMYWYQQDPGMELHLIHYSYGVNSTEKGDLSSESTVSRIRTEHFPLTLESARPSHTSQYLCASSTLGAVNTEAFFGQGTRLTVV.

The gene calls are TRBV29-1 and TRBJ1-1; D not resolved. The CDR3 length is 12 residues. V lost 6 bases and J lost 1, with 9 bases in between. Germline CDR1 SQVTM, CDR2 ANQGSEA. CDR3 residues: CSVRVSNTEAFF. The CDR3 nucleotides are TGCAGCGTCCGAGTGTCGAACACTGAAGCTTTCTTT.

This sequence joins TRBV23-1 and TRBJ2-5; D might be TRBD1 or TRBD2, each matching 5 bases. TRBV23-1 is annotated as an ORF whose role is uncertain. V lost 11 bases to trimming and J lost 5 bases, with 18 bases between them. CDR3 size: 13 residues. CDR3: CAPGTQKGETQYF. The CDR3 DNA is TGCGCCCCCGGGACCCAAAAAGGGGAGACCCAGTACTTC.

This clonotype was seen a handful of times. This chain connects TRBV5-4 to TRBJ2-5; 8 bases fit TRBD1. There are 15 residues in the CDR3. V was clipped by 6 bases and J by 5 bases; unmatched bases: 12. The V gene's germline CDR1 is SGHNT and CDR2 YYREEE (reference sequence). This CDR3 is CASTQGGFRSETQYF. The CDR3 DNA is TGTGCCAGCACACAGGGGGGATTTCGTTCGGAGACCCAGTACTTC.

V gene TRBV5-5 combines with J gene TRBJ1-1; 7 bases agree with TRBD1. The V gene end was trimmed by 5 bases and the J gene end by 0 bases; junction bases not matched to a gene: 7. Germline CDR1 reads SGHKS; CDR2 reads YYEKEE (reference sequence). This CDR3 has 15 amino acids. The CDR3: CASSWGQIMNTEAFF. The DNA of the CDR3 is TGTGCCAGCAGTTGGGGACAGATCATGAACACTGAAGCTTTCTTT.

The CDR3 region has the DNA TGTGCCAGCAGCCCAAAAGGGACGGACAATGAGCAGTTCTTC. Translated: CASSPKGTDNEQFF. The chain employs TRBV11-1 and TRBJ2-1; D might be TRBD1 or TRBD2, each matching 5 bases. This CDR3 contains 14 residues. Germline V gene sequence: CDR1 SGHAT, CDR2 FQDESV (reference sequence). V dropped 5 bases and J dropped 5 bases, with 13 bases sitting between them.

This clonotype was picked up a small number of times. The rearrangement joins TRBV7-8 to TRBJ2-1; D is possibly TRBD2 (6 bases). The CDR3 covers 14 residues. Germline lookup yields CDR1 SGHVS and CDR2 FQNEAQ. Deletions cut 3 bases from V and 7 bases from J, with 13 bases between. CDR3 loop: CASSLGRETNEQFF. The CDR3 nucleotides are TGTGCCAGCAGCTTGGGTCGGGAGACGAATGAGCAGTTCTTC. The full variable domain, with the rest looked up from reference TRBV7-8 and TRBJ2-1, is GAGVSQSPRYKVAKRGQDVALRCDPISGHVSLFWYQQALGQGPEFLTYFQNEAQLDKSGLPSDRFFAERPEGSVSTLKIQRTQQEDSAVYLCASSLGRETNEQFFGPGTRLTVL.

This clonotype was picked up a small number of times. The J gene is TRBJ2-3, the V gene TRBV20-1; D possibly corresponds to TRBD2 (5 bases). Germline CDR1 and CDR2: DFQATT and SNEGSKA (reference sequence). The V end lost 5 bases, the J end lost 1 base, and 13 bases lay between the germline ends. This CDR3 is built from 14 residues. The CDR3 is CSAPERRRTDTQYF. Written as DNA, the CDR3 is TGCAGTGCTCCCGAGCGGCGGCGCACAGATACGCAGTATTTT.